Described below is a single T cell receptor beta chain sequence and its context. The antigen is undetermined. PCR employed 60 Vbeta and 13 Jbeta primers. Assay: immunoSEQ multiplex PCR; the TCRdb copy retains only in-frame clones and omits some. The sample lists about 170,000 clones, about three quarters occurring once. The sample comes from a study of cytomegalovirus exposure and HLA in healthy donors. Study outcomes and limitations: Confirmation in vitro established that a few CMV-associated chains were specific for CMV antigens. About 87% or about 30% of the time was how often most TCR beta V segments were productive, according to an earlier analysis. Cytomegalovirus association was assigned to under 200 TCR beta chains.

J gave up 1 base and V 6 bases, and 4 bases lay outside the gene matches. The CDR3 covers 15 residues. The germline V gene has CDR1 SNHLY and CDR2 FYNNEI. Participants comprised healthy donors of bone marrow. The chain uses TRBV2 and TRBJ2-1, with TRBD1 identical over 9 bases. Material: PBMCs. The clonotype originates from a female donor in good health and CMV-seronegative. As DNA, the CDR3 is TGTGCCAGCAGAGAGGACAGGGGATCCTACAATGAGCAGTTCTTC. Amino acids: CASREDRGSYNEQFF.